Described below is a single T cell receptor (beta chain) sequence and its context. Patients at the Seattle site were enrolled during active infection and followed longitudinally. The data originate from a study of blood T cell repertoires in COVID-19. Across the study: Italy, Spain and the United States were the sources of the convalescent and acute COVID-19 samples.

The V end lost 8 bases, the J end lost 3 bases, and 16 bases lay between the germline ends. This CDR3 has 14 residues. Germline CDR1 and CDR2: MGHDK and SYGVNS. Original methodology: The authors estimated nucleated cell counts from reference gene primer amplification. Profiling relied on immunoSEQ multiplex PCR, and the TCRdb table lists in-frame clones only, not all of them. The DNA gave D and trimming, while V, J and clone size come from that table. The sample holds roughly 380,000 clones, approximately 89% seen once. The receptor was derived from a woman aged 60-70 years with COVID-19, enrolled during active disease. The gene calls are TRBV25-1 and TRBJ1-1, with a possible D match to TRBD1 (5 bases). The sequencing sample was made of peripheral blood. CDR3 in DNA: TGTGCCAGCCTACCGGCGCAGGGCCACACTGAAGCTTTCTTT. It encodes CASLPAQGHTEAFF. The whole variable domain, filled in from reference TRBV25-1 and TRBJ1-1, reads EADIYQTPRYLVIGTGKKITLECSQTMGHDKMYWYQQDPGMELHLIHYSYGVNSTEKGDLSSESTVSRIRTEHFPLTLESARPSHTSQYLCASLPAQGHTEAFFGQGTRLTVV.